These 3 T cell receptor beta chains came from one sample sequenced in a study of tissue T cells after allogeneic stem cell transplantation. Time point of the sample: mouse harvest day 14 after allogeneic transplant. Mouse grafts combined 10^7 T-cell-depleted bone marrow cells with 10^6 splenic CD5+ T cells. The assay was immunoSEQ multiplex PCR, and TCRdb's table has in-frame clones only and misses some. The sample consists of thousands of clones, around 45% of them appearing once. Material for sequencing was gut tissue. The source is a female BALB/c mouse given C57BL/6 T cells with graft-versus-host disease after an allogeneic hematopoietic cell transplant.

Comments on this clone: Gene names refer to mouse genes. The CDR3 goes on 1 residue after the read ends, and that part is filled in from the germline J gene. The V and J genes are TRBV23 and TRBJ2-3. The CDR3 spans 14 residues. Germline V gives CDR1 KGHTA, CDR2 FQNQQP. CDR3 DNA (partial): TGCTCCAGCAGTCAAGGGAATAGTGCAGAAACGCTGTAT. Translation gives CSSSQGNSAETLY. The CDR3 as a whole reads CSSSQGNSAETLYF.

About this clone itself: Gene names and germline refer to mouse. The read gets to within 1 residue of the CDR3 end, and the germline J gene fills in the rest. The gene calls are TRBV15 and TRBJ2-1, with D perhaps matching TRBD1 (5 bases). The CDR3 length is 12 residues. The V gene's germline CDR1 is SGHND and CDR2 FRSKSL. V gave up 4 bases and J gave up 11 bases, with 12 bases separating them. The covered CDR3 bases are TGTGCCAGCAGTTCCGCAGGGTTCAAGCAGTTC. Protein product: CASSSAGFKQF. The whole CDR3 protein is CASSSAGFKQFF.

Concerning this clone: Here the gene names and germline are mouse. The read ends 1 residue shy of where the CDR3 ends; the end is completed using the germline J gene. The V call is TRBV14, the J call TRBJ2-2, with TRBD2 matching 9 bases. V shed 5 bases and J 0 bases; nucleotides not matched to a gene: 5. This CDR3 region has 16 residues. Per the germline V gene, CDR1 is SGHDT and CDR2 is FRDEAV. The part of the CDR3 DNA that was read is TGTGCCAGCAGCCCCGGACTGGGGACAAACACCGGGCAGCTCTAC. This encodes CASSPGLGTNTGQLY. The whole CDR3 sequence reads CASSPGLGTNTGQLYF.